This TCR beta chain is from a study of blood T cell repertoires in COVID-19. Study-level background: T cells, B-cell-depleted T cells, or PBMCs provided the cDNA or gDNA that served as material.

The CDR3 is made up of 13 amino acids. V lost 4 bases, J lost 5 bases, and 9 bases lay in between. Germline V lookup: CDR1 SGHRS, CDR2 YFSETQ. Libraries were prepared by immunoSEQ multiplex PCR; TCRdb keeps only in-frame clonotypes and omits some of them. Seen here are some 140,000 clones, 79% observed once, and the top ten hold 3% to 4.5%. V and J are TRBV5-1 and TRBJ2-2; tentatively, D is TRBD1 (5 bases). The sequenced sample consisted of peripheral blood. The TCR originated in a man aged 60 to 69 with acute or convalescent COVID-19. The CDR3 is CASSTDSTGELFF. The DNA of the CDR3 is TGCGCCAGCAGCACCGACAGTACCGGGGAGCTGTTTTTT.